Each of the 8 T cell receptor beta chains below was sequenced from the same sample in a study of blood T cells in healthy people across ages. PCR was performed a second time for roughly 7 to 12 cycles using a sample-barcoded 5' primer and a J-beta primer mix. TCRdb called the 5' RACE reads again in MiXCR, with one record for every CDR3 protein. The sample holds about 650,000 distinct CDR3 sequences, roughly 32% seen once. Input material: blood. The receptors stem from a woman older than 75 in good health.

This clonotype has just a few counts. The V and J genes are TRBV3-1 and TRBJ1-1; D is unresolved. V lost 4 bases to trimming and J lost 4 bases, with 16 bases between them. This CDR3 spans 15 amino acids. Looked up from germline, CDR1 is LGHDT and CDR2 is YNNKEL (reference sequence). This chain's CDR3 is CASSPSRTWGTEAFF. The CDR3 coding sequence is TGTGCCAGCAGCCCCAGCCGGACCTGGGGCACTGAAGCTTTCTTT.

V and J are TRBV12-3 or TRBV12-4 and TRBJ2-2, with 7 bases that match TRBD1. V was clipped by 9 bases and J by 6 bases; unmatched bases: 4. The CDR3 spans 12 residues. The CDR3 bases are TGTGCCAGTACAGGGGCCCCCGGGGAGCTGTTTTTT. Its protein is CASTGAPGELFF.

The V call is TRBV15, the J call TRBJ2-1; no clear D gene. The CDR3 spans 15 residues. Trimming took 0 bases from V and 4 from J, leaving 10 bases between them. From germline, CDR1 is LNHNV and CDR2 YYDKDF (reference sequence). The CDR3 sequence: CATSRELVDYNEQFF. The CDR3 region has the DNA TGTGCCACCAGCAGAGAGTTAGTGGATTACAATGAGCAGTTCTTC.

Concerning this clonotype: At one boundary the junction diverges from the germline segment, which might be a read error. The chain employs TRBV7-3 and TRBJ2-1; the match to TRBD1 covers 7 bases. Per germline, CDR1 SGHTA and CDR2 FQGTGA. This CDR3 is built from 13 residues. The CDR3 loop reads CAGSLTLQGSQFF. The CDR3, as DNA: TGTGCCGGCAGCTTAACGTTACAGGGGTCGCAGTTCTTC.

Worth noting for this clonotype: Being one base from a much bigger clone, this may be a read error. The chain combines TRBV10-3 with TRBJ2-5; TRBD1 is a possible D gene (5 bases). Germline V gene data show CDR1 as ENHRY and CDR2 as SYGVKD. The CDR3 covers 12 residues. V was trimmed by 6 bases and J by 11 bases, leaving 16 bases between them. CDR3 in DNA: TGTGCCATCAGAGACAGATACAATGAGCAGTACTTC. Its translation is CAIRDRYNEQYF.

The chain combines TRBV6-1 with TRBJ1-2; no clear D gene. Deletions cut 2 bases from V and 3 bases from J, with 7 bases between. The CDR3 is made up of 13 amino acids. The V gene's germline CDR1 is MNHNS and CDR2 SASEGT. The CDR3 is CASSEMGDYGYTF. In DNA form, the CDR3 reads TGTGCCAGCAGTGAAATGGGAGACTATGGCTACACCTTC.

V is TRBV24-1 and J is TRBJ1-1; 7 nucleotides match TRBD1. V was pared by 4 bases and J by 4 bases, with 2 bases of the junction left unmatched. Germline V gene data show CDR1 as KGHDR and CDR2 as SFDVKD. This CDR3 has 13 residues. In nucleotides, the CDR3 is TGTGCCACCAGTGAAGCAGGGGGCACTGAAGCTTTCTTT. Its translation: CATSEAGGTEAFF.

This clonotype was seen a handful of times. In DNA form, the CDR3 reads TGTGCCTGGAGTTGGACAGGGGGCAATCAGCCCCAGCATTTT. The encoded protein is CAWSWTGGNQPQHF. The J gene is TRBJ1-5, the V gene TRBV30, with 9 nucleotides matching TRBD1. Germline loops: CDR1 GTSNPN, CDR2 SVGIG (reference sequence). With 2 bases clipped from V and 2 bases from J, the junction kept 1 base outside the gene matches. The CDR3 is 14 amino acids. Based on the CDR3 plus reference TRBV30 and TRBJ1-5, the full variable domain is SQTIHQWPATLVQPVGSPLSLECTVEGTSNPNLYWYRQAAGRGLQLLFYSVGIGQISSEVPQNLSASRPQDRQFILSSKKLLLSDSGFYLCAWSWTGGNQPQHFGDGTRLSIL.